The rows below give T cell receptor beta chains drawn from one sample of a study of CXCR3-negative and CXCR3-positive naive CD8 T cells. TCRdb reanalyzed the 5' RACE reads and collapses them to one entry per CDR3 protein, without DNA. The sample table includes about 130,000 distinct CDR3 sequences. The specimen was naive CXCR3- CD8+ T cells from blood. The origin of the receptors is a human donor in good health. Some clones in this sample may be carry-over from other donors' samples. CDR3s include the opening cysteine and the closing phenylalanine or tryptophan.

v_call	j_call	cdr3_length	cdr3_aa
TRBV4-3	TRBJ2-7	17	CASSQGYPGLATGEQYF
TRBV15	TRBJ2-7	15	CATSTGDRPLQEQYF
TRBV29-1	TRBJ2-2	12	CSVWGATGELFF
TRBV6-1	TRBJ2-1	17	CASSDGSAGRSYNEQFF
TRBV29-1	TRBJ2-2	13	CTLREENTGELFF
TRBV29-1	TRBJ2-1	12	CSVVGGAGWQFF
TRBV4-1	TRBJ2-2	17	CASSQLRTSGYTGELFF
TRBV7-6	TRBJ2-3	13	CASSPRGADTQYF
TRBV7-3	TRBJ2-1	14	CASSSHPQGNEQFF
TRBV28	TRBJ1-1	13	CASSPRQAPEAFF
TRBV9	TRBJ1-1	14	CASSVGGVDTEAFF
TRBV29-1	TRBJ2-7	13	CSVGYRGPYEQYF
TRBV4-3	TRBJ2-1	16	CASSQKDRGLNNEQFF
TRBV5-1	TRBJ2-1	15	CASSLAGLALNEQFF
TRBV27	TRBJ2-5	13	CASSLRRAETLYF
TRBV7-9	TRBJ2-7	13	CASSPRVRDEKYF
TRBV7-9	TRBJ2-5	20	CASTLPRGLAGARNQETQYF
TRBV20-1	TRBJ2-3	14	CGCWDRGHTDTQYF
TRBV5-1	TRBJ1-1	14	CASSLTRLNTEAFF
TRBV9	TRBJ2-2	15	CASSVSGGAAGELFF
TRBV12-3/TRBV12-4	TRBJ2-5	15	CASSLLAGEEETQYF
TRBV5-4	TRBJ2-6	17	CASSHGGGRGGANVLTF
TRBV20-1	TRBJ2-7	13	CSAELPVGDEQYF
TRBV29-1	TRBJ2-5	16	CSVEELGISYQETQYF